Reported below is one T cell receptor (beta chain). Its antigen has not been determined. It has no much larger one-base neighbor in the sample; base qualities were not kept. The immunoSEQ assay, a bias-controlled multiplex PCR using V- and J-specific primers, was used to amplify TCR beta CDR3 regions from genomic DNA. A second PCR step added a proprietary barcode and Illumina adapter sequences to the CDR3 amplicons. An Illumina MiSeq instrument was used for sequencing of the CDR3 libraries. Per the authors' processing: immunoSEQ Analyzer 3.0 was used for export and quality control, with R Bioconductor and Immunarch used for downstream analyses. Repertoire metrics were calculated using only productive rearrangements within the normalized downsampled data set. In the normalized cohort, a clonotype counted as pathologically expanded if the clonotype was larger than 5 templates. The Inverse Simpson Index was used to measure repertoire diversity. The non-normalized data set was used for CMV-specificity analyses so that all clonotypes could be captured. TCRdb retrieved this table from immuneACCESS and kept in-frame rearrangements only. Not all clones are present; in checked studies, unresolved V genes account for under half, and no reason is known for the remainder. The V and J calls and clone size are taken from that table; D and trimming were inferred from the DNA. Recorded for this sample are over 15,000 clones; over 75% of them occurred a single time. Jointly, the top ten make up over 3.5% of the sample.

The CDR3 spans 19 residues, from the cysteine through the phenylalanine. Left in the record is the CDR3 DNA by itself, 57 bases read in frame from the first base. Via the germline V gene (reference sequence), CDR1 is LNHDA and CDR2 SQIVND. V is pruned by 4 bases and J by 1 base, leaving 11 bases of the junction without a gene match. The record originates from a study of T cell clonotyping in hematopoietic cell transplantation (dated by TCRdb to the early 2020s). About the full investigation: A total of some 130 blood samples were collected in the study from roughly 33 consecutive transplant recipients and their related donors. Patient recruitment ran from 2015 to January 2017, and follow-up continued until late 2020 or death. Study-wide findings and limitations: Overlap with donor repertoires was found for only a small fraction of recipient repertoires, with over 95% found to appear de novo at the given depth. After transplant, TCR diversity in recipients dropped, and pathologically expanded clonotypes increased progressively from day 30 to day 180. Donor and pretransplant recipient Inverse Simpson Index values predicted broader posttransplant TCR repertoire diversity. Sample size was limited, and cells were not sorted, so CD4 and CD8 repertoire contributions could not be separated.

For TCR beta sequencing, blood samples came from the related transplant donors. Nuclei Lysis Solution was used to extract genomic DNA from fresh or cryopreserved unfractionated peripheral blood mononuclear cells. This receptor was identified in a woman between 40 and 55 years old in good health. Some clones in this sample may be carry-over from other donors' samples. What was sequenced was peripheral blood mononuclear cells. The sequence joins TRBV19 to TRBJ2-5; 14 central bases correspond to TRBD2. The base sequence is TGTGCCAGTAGTAAACGACCGGGACTAGCGGGGGTGCCCCAAGAGACCCAGTACTTC. Its protein product is CASSKRPGLAGVPQETQYF.